The 27 T cell receptor beta chains given below trace back to one sample, sequenced in a study of T cells in localized non-small cell lung cancer. Using immunoSEQ multiplex PCR, the repertoire was profiled, and TCRdb retains in-frame clones only, with some absent. This table has around 25,000 clones, 75% to 90% appearing once. Sample: peripheral blood, taken before any cancer treatment. The receptors stem from a man between 35 and 75 years old with stage I squamous cell lung carcinoma.

This chain uses TRBV7-9 with TRBJ2-1; 10 bases are shared with TRBD2. J lost 4 bases, V lost 3 bases, and 6 bases had no gene match. Germline V gene sequence: CDR1 SEHNR, CDR2 FQNEAQ (reference sequence). The CDR3 sequence is 16 residues long. CDR3 region: CASSLSGTSVYNEQFF. DNA of the CDR3: TGTGCCAGCAGCTTGAGCGGGACTAGCGTTTACAATGAGCAGTTCTTC. Based on the CDR3 plus reference TRBV7-9 and TRBJ2-1, the full variable domain is DTGVSQNPRHKITKRGQNVTFRCDPISEHNRLYWYRQTLGQGPEFLTYFQNEAQLEKSRLLSDRFSAERPKGSFSTLEIQRTEQGDSAMYLCASSLSGTSVYNEQFFGPGTRLTVL.

This chain joins TRBV5-1 and TRBJ2-3; 11 bases are shared with TRBD2. Germline assignment: CDR1 SGHRS and CDR2 YFSETQ. The CDR3 loop spans 16 amino acids. The V gene end was trimmed by 3 bases and the J gene end by 5 bases; junction bases not matched to a gene: 8. The CDR3 region has the DNA TGCGCCAGCAGCTGGGTAGCGGGGGGGCCAGGAGATACGCAGTATTTT. It encodes CASSWVAGGPGDTQYF. Filled out from reference TRBV5-1 and TRBJ2-3, the complete variable domain reads KAGVTQTPRYLIKTRGQQVTLSCSPISGHRSVSWYQQTPGQGLQFLFEYFSETQRNKGNFPGRFSGRQFSNSRSEMNVSTLELGDSALYLCASSWVAGGPGDTQYFGPGTRLTVL.

The CDR3 protein is CASSLVTGHLWETQYF. Here the CDR3 DNA reads TGTGCCAGCAGCTTAGTAACCGGGCACCTGTGGGAGACCCAGTACTTC. The V gene is TRBV7-9, the J gene TRBJ2-5; the D is unclear. CDR1 SEHNR and CDR2 FQNEAQ come from the germline V gene (reference sequence). The V end was cut by 1 base, the J end by 5 bases, with 17 bases between. The CDR3 is 16 residues long.

This chain links TRBV30 with TRBJ2-3; D is uncertain. CDR3 length: 11 amino acids. Trimming pared 3 bases from V and 2 bases from J, leaving 3 bases between. CDR1 and CDR2 (germline): GTSNPN, SVGIG (reference sequence). The CDR3 sequence is CAWSLTDTQYF. CDR3 in DNA: TGTGCCTGGAGCCTCACAGATACGCAGTATTTT. The variable domain in full, with the rest retrieved from reference TRBV30 and TRBJ2-3, is SQTIHQWPATLVQPVGSPLSLECTVEGTSNPNLYWYRQAAGRGLQLLFYSVGIGQISSEVPQNLSASRPQDRQFILSSKKLLLSDSGFYLCAWSLTDTQYFGPGTRLTVL.

This clone was detected once. The chain links TRBV29-1 to TRBJ2-7; tentative D call: TRBD1 (5 bases). The CDR3 runs to 15 residues. Trimming took 4 bases from V and 2 from J, leaving 18 bases between them. Germline CDR1 is SQVTM and CDR2 is ANQGSEA. CDR3 protein: CSVGRGERGTYEQYF. As DNA, the CDR3 is TGCAGCGTTGGAAGAGGTGAAAGGGGCACCTACGAGCAGTACTTC.

This clone was seen a handful of times. V and J are TRBV11-3 and TRBJ2-7; D is ambiguous. The CDR3 is 11 residues long. Germline assignment: CDR1 SGHNT and CDR2 YENEEA. Trimming left V 10 bases short and J 4 bases short, with 11 bases between. The CDR3 protein is CANNTDYEQYF. The CDR3 nucleotides are TGTGCCAACAACACAGATTACGAGCAGTACTTC.

The chain has TRBV21-1 and TRBJ1-4. TRBV21-1 is shown as a pseudogene. The CDR3 has 14 amino acids. The CDR3 sequence: CASSIVLRSEKLFF. CDR3 sequence (DNA): TGTGCCAGCAGCATAGTCCTCAGATCGGAAAAACTGTTTTTT.

The rearrangement joins TRBV7-2 to TRBJ1-5; 12 positions match TRBD1. Trimming cost V 1 base and J 10 bases; bases outside gene matches: 8. This CDR3 is 16 amino acids long. Germline V lookup: CDR1 SGHTA, CDR2 FQGNSA. CDR3: CASSLDGTGGMLPQHF. The CDR3, as DNA: TGTGCCAGCAGCTTAGACGGGACAGGGGGCATGTTACCCCAGCATTTT. Filled out from reference TRBV7-2 and TRBJ1-5, the complete variable domain reads GAGVSQSPSNKVTEKGKDVELRCDPISGHTALYWYRQSLGQGLEFLIYFQGNSAPDKSGLPSDRFSAERTGGSVSTLTIQRTQQEDSAVYLCASSLDGTGGMLPQHFGDGTRLSIL.

The CDR3 reads CASSIGTSGDTGELFF. CDR3 bases: TGCGCCAGCAGCATAGGGACTAGCGGGGACACCGGGGAGCTGTTTTTT. The J gene is TRBJ2-2, the V gene TRBV5-1; 13 nucleotides match TRBD2. This CDR3 region has 16 residues. Germline CDR1 reads SGHRS; CDR2 reads YFSETQ. V lost 4 bases, J lost 3 bases, and 3 bases stayed unmatched. The variable domain in full, completed from reference TRBV5-1 and TRBJ2-2, reads KAGVTQTPRYLIKTRGQQVTLSCSPISGHRSVSWYQQTPGQGLQFLFEYFSETQRNKGNFPGRFSGRQFSNSRSEMNVSTLELGDSALYLCASSIGTSGDTGELFFGEGSRLTVL.

The chain combines TRBV5-1 with TRBJ2-7; tentatively, D is TRBD1 or TRBD2 (5 bases each). Per the germline V gene, CDR1 is SGHRS and CDR2 is YFSETQ. CDR3 length equals 14 residues. V gave up 4 bases and J gave up 6 bases, with 17 bases separating them. The CDR3 loop is CASSASGAEGEQYF. Written as DNA, the CDR3 is TGCGCCAGCAGCGCGTCCGGGGCCGAGGGCGAGCAGTACTTC.

The chain joins TRBV10-3 to TRBJ1-2; tentatively, D is TRBD1 (5 bases). V lost 3 bases and J lost 6, with 11 bases in between. This CDR3 is 13 amino acids long. CDR1 is ENHRY and CDR2 is SYGVKD in the germline V gene. The CDR3 sequence is CAISDAGRDGYTF. DNA of the CDR3: TGTGCCATCAGTGATGCGGGGCGCGATGGCTACACCTTC.

This chain links TRBV30 with TRBJ1-6; D unclear. This CDR3 spans 17 amino acids. Trimming removed 0 bases from V and 3 bases from J, with 15 bases in between. The germline gives CDR1 GTSNPN, CDR2 SVGIG (reference sequence). The CDR3 loop reads CAWSVSRTVLYNSPLHF. The CDR3 nucleotides read TGTGCCTGGAGTGTATCCCGGACCGTCCTCTATAATTCACCCCTCCACTTT.

This chain links TRBV5-5 with TRBJ2-1; no clear D gene. From germline, CDR1 is SGHKS and CDR2 YYEKEE (reference sequence). V was trimmed by 1 base and J by 10 bases, leaving 9 bases between them. This CDR3 is 12 amino acids long. CDR3 in amino acids: CASSLRPGEQFF. In DNA form, the CDR3 reads TGTGCCAGCAGCTTGAGGCCCGGGGAGCAGTTCTTC.

This chain links TRBV5-4 with TRBJ2-1; 11 nucleotides match TRBD2. With 3 bases clipped from V and 5 bases from J, the junction kept 7 bases outside the gene matches. Germline assignment: CDR1 SGHNT and CDR2 YYREEE (reference sequence). The CDR3 spans 16 residues. This CDR3 is CASSYSGGGYDNEQFF. The CDR3 DNA sequence: TGTGCCAGCAGCTATAGCGGGGGGGGCTACGACAATGAGCAGTTCTTC.

The rearrangement links TRBV27 to TRBJ2-7, with D unclear. CDR3 length: 15 residues. The germline CDR1 and CDR2 sequences are MNHEY and SMNVEV (reference sequence). Deletions cut 0 bases from V and 1 base from J, with 10 bases between. The CDR3 region has the DNA TGTGCCAGCAGTTTATCGCCACAGCGATCCTACGAGCAGTACTTC. This translates into CASSLSPQRSYEQYF.

V gene TRBV27 combines with J gene TRBJ2-7; TRBD1 is a possible D gene (5 bases). Trimming stripped 4 bases from V and 6 bases from J, with 13 bases between. In germline, CDR1 is MNHEY, CDR2 SMNVEV (reference sequence). The CDR3 covers 13 residues. As DNA, the CDR3 is TGTGCCAGCAGTTCGACTCAGGGCGGCGAGCAGTACTTC. This codes for CASSSTQGGEQYF.

There are a few counts of this clone. V gene TRBV7-7 combines with J gene TRBJ2-3; 9 nucleotides agree with TRBD1. Germline loops: CDR1 SSHAT, CDR2 FNYEAQ (reference sequence). The CDR3 extends over 19 amino acids. Trimming cost V 4 bases and J 4 bases; bases outside gene matches: 18. The CDR3 reads CASSSKPTGGLGGADTQYF. The CDR3 DNA sequence: TGTGCCAGCAGCTCAAAGCCAACAGGGGGCTTGGGTGGAGCAGATACGCAGTATTTT. Full variable domain (outside the CDR3, taken from reference TRBV7-7 and TRBJ2-3): GAGVSQSPRYKVTKRGQDVTLRCDPISSHATLYWYQQALGQGPEFLTYFNYEAQPDKSGLPSDRFSAERPEGSISTLTIQRTEQRDSAMYRCASSSKPTGGLGGADTQYFGPGTRLTVL.

V usage is TRBV30 and J usage is TRBJ1-1; 8 bases are shared with TRBD1. CDR1 and CDR2 from the germline V gene are GTSNPN and SVGIG (reference sequence). With V trimmed by 5 bases and J by 0 bases, 11 bases remained unmatched. This CDR3 contains 16 residues. The CDR3 spells CAWAPTGERVNTEAFF. The DNA of the CDR3 is TGTGCCTGGGCCCCGACAGGGGAAAGGGTGAACACTGAAGCTTTCTTT. Filled out from reference TRBV30 and TRBJ1-1, the complete variable domain reads SQTIHQWPATLVQPVGSPLSLECTVEGTSNPNLYWYRQAAGRGLQLLFYSVGIGQISSEVPQNLSASRPQDRQFILSSKKLLLSDSGFYLCAWAPTGERVNTEAFFGQGTRLTVV.

This chain joins TRBV4-2 and TRBJ2-6; a possible D gene is TRBD2 (6 bases). Trimming shortened V by 5 bases and J by 2 bases, and 10 bases separated the two germline ends. The germline V gene has CDR1 LGHNA and CDR2 YNFKEQ. The length of the CDR3 is 15 residues. CDR3 loop: CASSVRDAGANVLTF. In DNA, the CDR3 is TGTGCCAGCAGCGTGCGGGATGCTGGGGCCAACGTCCTGACTTTC.

The chain uses TRBV25-1 and TRBJ2-3; D not resolved. V was pared by 5 bases and J by 6 bases, with 6 bases between. From germline, CDR1 is MGHDK and CDR2 SYGVNS. This CDR3 contains 11 residues. CDR3 DNA sequence: TGTGCCAGCAGTTTTGGGGATACGCAGTATTTT. Translated, it gives CASSFGDTQYF.

The chain joins TRBV2 to TRBJ2-2, with D tentatively TRBD2 (5 bases). Trimming took 4 bases from V and 5 from J, leaving 11 bases between them. Germline values: CDR1 SNHLY, CDR2 FYNNEI. This CDR3 is built from 14 residues. In DNA, the CDR3 is TGTGCCAGCAGTGCACTACTAGGAACCGGGGAGCTGTTTTTT. It is translated as CASSALLGTGELFF.

The rearrangement uses TRBV5-1 and TRBJ1-2; the D gene is possibly TRBD1 (6 bases). CDR1 is SGHRS, CDR2 YFSETQ, per germline. V shed 0 bases and J shed 5 bases, with 11 bases lying between them. The CDR3 sequence is 14 residues long. CDR3 bases: TGCGCCAGCAGCTTGGAGTCGGGGGCGTATGGCTACACCTTC. It is translated as CASSLESGAYGYTF.

The gene calls are TRBV30 and TRBJ2-1; D may correspond to TRBD1 or TRBD2 (5 bases each). This CDR3 comprises 13 residues. The germline gives CDR1 GTSNPN, CDR2 SVGIG (reference sequence). The germline V and J ends were trimmed by 3 bases and 12 bases, with 18 bases remaining between them. CDR3 DNA sequence: TGTGCCTGGAGCCCGATGGTGGGACCTTGGCAGTTCTTC. This codes for CAWSPMVGPWQFF.

The rearrangement links TRBV5-6 to TRBJ1-6; unclear D gene. This CDR3 is 14 amino acids long. Trimming took 0 bases from V and 9 from J, leaving 10 bases between them. Germline V gene lookup returns CDR1 SGHDT and CDR2 YYEEEE. CDR3 coding DNA: TGTGCCAGCAGCTTGGAAGGAGGGCTTTCACCCCTCCACTTT. Protein sequence: CASSLEGGLSPLHF.

V gene TRBV10-1 combines with J gene TRBJ2-2; D perhaps matches TRBD1 (6 bases). Trimming shortened V by 8 bases and J by 3 bases, and 10 bases separated the two germline ends. CDR3 length equals 13 residues. Germline V gene data show CDR1 as WNHNN and CDR2 as SYGVQD (reference sequence). The CDR3 DNA is TGCGCCAGCCAGGGGCAAGACACCGGGGAGCTGTTTTTT. Protein sequence: CASQGQDTGELFF.

The chain joins TRBV5-1 to TRBJ1-3; tentative D call: TRBD1 (5 bases). V was trimmed by 3 bases and J by 2 bases, leaving 15 bases between them. The CDR3 length is 16 residues. Germline values: CDR1 SGHRS, CDR2 YFSETQ. DNA of the CDR3: TGCGCCAGCAGCTCCGGGACCTCAGGAGCTGGAAACACCATATATTTT. It translates to CASSSGTSGAGNTIYF.

This chain connects TRBV29-1 to TRBJ2-2; D is unclear. The CDR3 is made up of 13 amino acids. Trimming removed 5 bases at V and 2 bases at J, with 9 bases between. Germline V lookup: CDR1 SQVTM, CDR2 ANQGSEA. The DNA for the CDR3 is TGCAGCGTTTTGAAAGGCAACACCGGGGAGCTGTTTTTT. The encoded protein is CSVLKGNTGELFF.